The 29 T cell receptor beta chains below come from one sample, sequenced in a study of blood T cell repertoires in COVID-19 (dated by TCRdb to the early 2020s). Library preparation was by the immunoSEQ multiplex PCR assay. TCRdb stores this immuneACCESS table with in-frame sequences only. Part of the clones is absent; in the studies checked, under half of the shortfall reflects unresolved V genes, and no reason is known for the rest. The sample includes some 160,000 clones, with about 85% observed a single time. The top ten constitute approximately 7.6% of the sample. Sequenced material: peripheral blood. Source of these receptors: a woman older than 75 with COVID-19, enrolled during active disease.

J is TRBJ2-7 and V is TRBV7-3; 10 bases are a match to TRBD2. Trimming cost V 4 bases and J 4 bases; bases outside gene matches: 19. In germline, CDR1 is SGHTA, CDR2 FQGTGA. The CDR3 is 19 amino acids. The DNA of the CDR3 is TGTGCCAGCAGCTACCGAAACACTTCCGGACTAGCGGAGGGTTACGAGCAGTACTTC. Encoded protein: CASSYRNTSGLAEGYEQYF.

The V call is TRBV2, the J call TRBJ1-2; D perhaps matches TRBD1 (6 bases). The CDR3 runs 13 residues. Per germline, CDR1 SNHLY and CDR2 FYNNEI. The V end was cut by 2 bases, the J end by 4 bases, with 8 bases between. In nucleotides, the CDR3 is TGTGCCAGCAGTGAACAGGGGAGCTATGGCTACACCTTC. Protein product: CASSEQGSYGYTF. Looking up the rest from reference TRBV2 and TRBJ1-2 gives the full variable domain: EPEVTQTPSHQVTQMGQEVILRCVPISNHLYFYWYRQILGQKVEFLVSFYNNEISEKSEIFDDQFSVERPDGSNFTLKIRSTKLEDSAMYFCASSEQGSYGYTFGSGTRLTVV.

Only a few counts were recorded for this clone. The rearrangement joins TRBV27 to TRBJ2-3, with 14 bases matching TRBD2. This CDR3 comprises 16 residues. The V and J ends lost 5 bases and 7 bases, in that order; junction bases with no gene match: 8. Germline V gene data show CDR1 as MNHEY and CDR2 as SMNVEV (reference sequence). The DNA for the CDR3 is TGTGCCAGCAGTCGGGGACTAGCGGGAGTAGGGAATACGCAGTATTTT. Amino acids: CASSRGLAGVGNTQYF.

CDR3 nucleotide sequence: TGTGCCAGCAGCCAAGTCGGGTTCGGCACTGAAGCTTTCTTT. Translated, it gives CASSQVGFGTEAFF. The chain has TRBV3-1 (or the pseudogene TRBV3-2) and TRBJ1-1, with D hard to call. This CDR3 is 14 amino acids long. Germline V gene data show CDR1 as LGHDT and CDR2 as YNNKEL (reference sequence). Trimming pared 1 base from V and 4 bases from J, leaving 10 bases between.

The chain links TRBV19 to TRBJ2-1, with 9 bases fitting TRBD2. The CDR3 loop spans 14 amino acids. V trimming: 6 bases; J trimming: 4 bases; junction bases outside the gene matches: 4. CDR1 and CDR2 (germline): LNHDA, SQIVND (reference sequence). The CDR3 DNA is TGTGCCAGTAGCGTAGCGGGAGTATACAATGAGCAGTTCTTC. This translates into CASSVAGVYNEQFF.

The chain joins TRBV28 to TRBJ2-3, with TRBD2 as a possible D gene (5 bases). The CDR3 has 12 residues. The V end lost 7 bases, the J end lost 1 base, and 6 bases lay between the germline ends. From germline, CDR1 is MDHEN and CDR2 SYDVKM. CDR3 DNA: TGTGCCAGCACCGGGGGCACAGATACGCAGTATTTT. Translation: CASTGGTDTQYF.

A single count supports this clone. The chain uses TRBV19 and TRBJ2-7; 9 positions match TRBD2. V lost 6 bases and J lost 2; bases outside the gene matches: 8. This CDR3 contains 15 residues. Per the germline V gene, CDR1 is LNHDA and CDR2 is SQIVND (reference sequence). CDR3 protein: CASSRTSENPYEQYF. The CDR3 region has the DNA TGTGCCAGTAGCCGGACTAGCGAGAACCCCTACGAGCAGTACTTC.

This chain connects TRBV3-1 (or the pseudogene TRBV3-2) to TRBJ1-3; D is ambiguous. Germline CDR1 is LGHDT and CDR2 is YNNKEL (reference sequence). V lost 3 bases and J 3 bases, leaving 6 bases between the germline ends. The CDR3 runs 13 residues. CDR3: CASSQTLGNTIYF. The CDR3 nucleotides read TGTGCCAGCAGCCAGACTCTTGGAAACACCATATATTTT.

The chain recombines TRBV7-3 with TRBJ2-2, with 8 bases lining up with TRBD1. The ends lost 2 bases at V and 2 bases at J; junction bases unmatched: 4. Looked up from germline, CDR1 is SGHTA and CDR2 is FQGTGA. The CDR3 is 16 residues long. As DNA, the CDR3 is TGTGCCAGCAGCTTACAGGGGGCAGATAACACCGGGGAGCTGTTTTTT. This gives the protein CASSLQGADNTGELFF.

This clone is a singleton in its sample. The V and J genes are TRBV7-9 and TRBJ2-7; D not resolved. Germline-derived CDR1 and CDR2 are SEHNR and FQNEAQ (reference sequence). V was shortened by 2 bases and J by 3 bases, with 5 bases between the two germline ends. This CDR3 region has 12 residues. The CDR3 bases are TGTGCCAGCAGCTTAAACAGCTACGAGCAGTACTTC. Its translation is CASSLNSYEQYF.

The chain is built from TRBV6-1 and TRBJ2-1, with 8 positions matching TRBD2. The V gene end was trimmed by 4 bases and the J gene end by 10 bases; junction bases not matched to a gene: 12. Per the germline V gene, CDR1 is MNHNS and CDR2 is SASEGT. The CDR3 length is 15 residues. CDR3 amino acids: CASSVTWGGLDEQFF. CDR3 in DNA: TGTGCCAGCAGTGTTACTTGGGGGGGACTAGACGAGCAGTTCTTC.

This clone came up once. This chain connects TRBV25-1 to TRBJ1-1, with D possibly matching TRBD1 (6 bases). The germline V gene encodes CDR1 MGHDK and CDR2 SYGVNS. The CDR3 extends over 15 amino acids. V was pared by 4 bases and J by 3 bases, with 15 bases between. Here the CDR3 DNA reads TGTGCCAGCAGTGTCGCAGGGGCTAGGGACACTGAAGCTTTCTTT. This encodes CASSVAGARDTEAFF.

The V call is TRBV5-1, the J call TRBJ2-5; maybe TRBD1 (6 bases). This CDR3 spans 14 amino acids. Trimming took off 3 bases at V and 3 bases at J, with 12 bases between the two ends. The germline gives CDR1 SGHRS, CDR2 YFSETQ. For the CDR3, the DNA is TGCGCCAGCAGCTACCAGGGGAACGAAGAGACCCAGTACTTC. Translating it yields CASSYQGNEETQYF.

The chain couples TRBV3-1 (or the pseudogene TRBV3-2) to TRBJ1-5; D perhaps matches TRBD1 (6 bases). The germline V and J ends were trimmed by 3 bases and 4 bases, with 10 bases remaining between them. The CDR3 has 14 residues. The germline gives CDR1 LGHDT, CDR2 YNNKEL (reference sequence). CDR3 protein: CASSQAGVNQPQHF. The CDR3 nucleotides read TGTGCCAGCAGCCAGGCAGGGGTGAATCAGCCCCAGCATTTT.

The CDR3: CASSRQGNNQPQHF. For the CDR3, the DNA is TGTGCCAGCAGCCGACAGGGAAACAATCAGCCCCAGCATTTT. The genes are TRBV5-4 and TRBJ1-5; 7 bases are shared with TRBD1. Trimming took 4 bases from V and 3 from J; bases not matched to a gene: 4. The CDR3 loop spans 14 amino acids. Germline V gives CDR1 SGHNT, CDR2 YYREEE (reference sequence).

V gene TRBV6-2 or TRBV6-3 combines with J gene TRBJ2-3; TRBD2 might be the D (5 bases). The germline CDR1 and CDR2 sequences are MNHEY and SVGEGT. The CDR3 has 12 residues. The V end was cut by 2 bases, the J end by 13 bases, with 13 bases between. This chain's CDR3 is CASSYSIGGEYF. Written as DNA, the CDR3 is TGTGCCAGCAGTTACAGTATCGGAGGCGAGTATTTT.

This clone showed up just a few times. V and J are TRBV20-1 and TRBJ1-1; D possibly corresponds to TRBD1 (6 bases). The germline V gene has CDR1 DFQATT and CDR2 SNEGSKA (reference sequence). The CDR3 spans 11 residues. V was cut by 4 bases and J by 8 bases, with 11 bases left in between. CDR3 sequence (DNA): TGCAGTGCTACTAGGGGGTCAGAAGCTTTCTTT. Translating gives CSATRGSEAFF.

On this clone itself: The germline gene is not matched at one end of the junction; a read error may be the cause. The chain is built from TRBV2 and TRBJ2-2, with D possibly TRBD1 on 6 matching bases. This CDR3 has 15 amino acids. The V gene's germline CDR1 is SNHLY and CDR2 FYNNEI. The CDR3 is CASKLGTLNTGELFF. The DNA of the CDR3 is TGCGCTTCTAAACTCGGGACACTCAACACCGGGGAGCTGTTTTTT.

The CDR3 region is CASSGGSTGELFF. Written as DNA, the CDR3 is TGTGCCAGCAGTGGAGGGTCCACCGGGGAGCTGTTTTTT. The V and J genes are TRBV2 and TRBJ2-2; a possible D gene is TRBD2 (5 bases). CDR1 is SNHLY and CDR2 is FYNNEI in the germline V gene. The CDR3 is made up of 13 amino acids. V was pared by 4 bases and J by 4 bases, with 7 bases between.

The V and J genes are TRBV19 and TRBJ2-2; maybe TRBD2 (6 bases). With 11 bases removed from V and 1 base from J, the gap between germline ends came to 11 bases. This CDR3 is built from 13 residues. Germline V CDR1 and CDR2: LNHDA, SQIVND (reference sequence). This CDR3 is CAGSAGNTGELFF. Written as DNA, the CDR3 is TGTGCCGGGTCAGCGGGGAACACCGGGGAGCTGTTTTTT.

The chain carries TRBV10-3 and TRBJ1-4; perhaps TRBD1 as D (5 bases). The CDR3 totals 13 residues. The V end lost 10 bases, the J end lost 4 bases, and 13 bases lay between the germline ends. Germline CDR1 reads ENHRY; CDR2 reads SYGVKD. The CDR3 nucleotides read TGTGCCACCCTCGGGGGTAATAATGAAAAACTGTTTTTT. Residues: CATLGGNNEKLFF.

The chain uses TRBV29-1 and TRBJ2-7, with 10 bases aligning to TRBD1. Germline values: CDR1 SQVTM, CDR2 ANQGSEA. V lost 4 bases, J lost 7 bases, and 7 bases stayed unmatched. The CDR3 extends over 13 amino acids. DNA of the CDR3: TGCAGCGTTGCCGGGACAGGGGCTAGGGAGCAGTACTTC. Encoded protein: CSVAGTGAREQYF.

This chain joins TRBV27 and TRBJ1-5; no clear D. The CDR3 runs 13 residues. The V and J ends lost 2 bases and 4 bases respectively, with 6 bases between them. From germline, CDR1 is MNHEY and CDR2 SMNVEV (reference sequence). DNA for the CDR3: TGTGCCAGCAGTTTAGTTCGGAATCAGCCCCAGCATTTT. Protein sequence: CASSLVRNQPQHF.

The chain has TRBV3-1 (or the pseudogene TRBV3-2) and TRBJ2-5; 12 positions match TRBD2. The CDR3 contains 15 residues. After removal of 6 bases from V and 1 base from J, the junction contained 3 bases not matched to a gene. Per germline, CDR1 LGHDT and CDR2 YNNKEL (reference sequence). The CDR3 DNA reads as TGTGCCAGCAGTAGACTAGCGGGAGCCCAAGAGACCCAGTACTTC. Its translation: CASSRLAGAQETQYF.

About this clone itself: At one end, the junction sequence differs from germline, possibly due to a read error. The V gene is TRBV7-7, the J gene TRBJ1-2; D call uncertain. Per germline, CDR1 SSHAT and CDR2 FNYEAQ (reference sequence). The CDR3 has 12 residues. This chain's CDR3 is CASSPVGVGYTF. The DNA for the CDR3 is TGTGCTAGCAGCCCGGTCGGTGTTGGCTACACCTTC.

V is TRBV7-2 and J is TRBJ2-1; 7 bases match TRBD2. Germline trimming cut 8 bases from V and 5 bases from J; bases unmatched to any gene: 6. Germline V CDR1 and CDR2: SGHTA, FQGNSA. The CDR3 totals 13 residues. The CDR3 loop reads CASRLAVDNEQFF. The CDR3, as DNA: TGTGCCAGCCGTCTAGCGGTCGACAATGAGCAGTTCTTC.

The rearrangement joins TRBV5-1 to TRBJ1-4; TRBD1 is a possible D gene (5 bases). This CDR3 spans 15 amino acids. CDR1 is SGHRS, CDR2 YFSETQ, per germline. Deletions cut 3 bases from V and 2 bases from J, with 11 bases between. The CDR3 nucleotides are TGCGCCAGCAGCTACATGACAGCCACTAATGAAAAACTGTTTTTT. It is translated as CASSYMTATNEKLFF. Complete variable domain (other parts from reference TRBV5-1 and TRBJ1-4): KAGVTQTPRYLIKTRGQQVTLSCSPISGHRSVSWYQQTPGQGLQFLFEYFSETQRNKGNFPGRFSGRQFSNSRSEMNVSTLELGDSALYLCASSYMTATNEKLFFGSGTQLSVL.

The J gene is TRBJ1-6, the V gene TRBV29-1; 9 bases fit TRBD1. In germline, CDR1 is SQVTM, CDR2 ANQGSEA. V trimming: 6 bases; J trimming: 7 bases; junction bases outside the gene matches: 7. The CDR3 covers 14 residues. The CDR3 nucleotides are TGCAGCGTCAAAGCCGGGACAGGGAATTCACCCCTCCACTTT. It specifies CSVKAGTGNSPLHF.

The chain couples TRBV10-3 to TRBJ1-5; weak D call: TRBD1 (5 bases). The V gene lost 2 bases and the J gene lost 4 bases, with 12 bases spanning the gap. This CDR3 region has 15 residues. Germline V gene data show CDR1 as ENHRY and CDR2 as SYGVKD. Here the CDR3 DNA reads TGTGCCATCAGTGAGACTACCCAGGGAAATCAGCCCCAGCATTTT. Protein sequence: CAISETTQGNQPQHF.